What follows are 21 T cell receptor beta chains derived from one specimen sequenced in a study of blood T cell repertoires in COVID-19 (dated by TCRdb to 2020 to 2022). The method behind the library was the immunoSEQ multiplex PCR assay. Sourced from immuneACCESS, this table was stored by TCRdb with only in-frame sequences that have V and J called. A share of the clones is absent; for the studies checked, an unresolved V gene accounts for under half, and the remainder has no known explanation. The sample records 84,000 or so clones, approximately 82% of which are singletons. The ten largest clones take up roughly 40% of the sample. The specimen sequenced was peripheral blood. These receptors originate from a man older than 75 with active or convalescent COVID-19.

The chain has TRBV30 and TRBJ1-2, with D tentatively TRBD1 (5 bases). Trimming took 3 bases from V and 4 from J, leaving 15 bases between them. Germline V gives CDR1 GTSNPN, CDR2 SVGIG (reference sequence). CDR3 size: 14 residues. The CDR3: CAWRGRGLGYGYTF. CDR3 nucleotides: TGTGCCTGGAGGGGGAGGGGCCTCGGCTATGGCTACACCTTC.

V is TRBV6-5 and J is TRBJ2-7; 7 positions match TRBD1. The CDR3 contains 15 residues. Germline values: CDR1 MNHEY, CDR2 SVGAGI. V lost 8 bases and J lost 5; bases outside the gene matches: 15. The CDR3 nucleotides are TGTGCCAGCGGGACAGATCAAGTAGGTGGGAACGAGCAGTACTTC. The encoded protein is CASGTDQVGGNEQYF.

V usage is TRBV19 and J usage is TRBJ1-1; 7 bases map to TRBD1. From germline, CDR1 is LNHDA and CDR2 SQIVND (reference sequence). This CDR3 contains 13 residues. V was pared by 3 bases and J by 5 bases, with 3 bases of the junction left unmatched. CDR3 sequence (DNA): TGTGCCAGTAGTATTTGGGACAGAACTGAAGCTTTCTTT. Amino acids: CASSIWDRTEAFF.

This clone was detected a few times. The chain carries TRBV6-6 and TRBJ1-1, with 7 bases identical to TRBD1. CDR1 and CDR2 from the germline V gene are MNHNY and SVGAGI (reference sequence). The V gene end was trimmed by 5 bases and the J gene end by 1 base; junction bases not matched to a gene: 1. The CDR3 extends over 13 amino acids. For the CDR3, the DNA is TGTGCCAGCAGTGGGACAGCGAACACTGAAGCTTTCTTT. Protein product: CASSGTANTEAFF.

The chain links TRBV18 to TRBJ2-6; 7 bases are shared with TRBD1. After removal of 5 bases from V and 2 bases from J, the junction contained 6 bases not matched to a gene. The CDR3 consists of 16 residues. Germline V gives CDR1 KGHSH, CDR2 LQKENI. The CDR3, as DNA: TGTGCCAGCTCATTCAGACAGGGAACTGGGGCCAACGTCCTGACTTTC. Translation gives CASSFRQGTGANVLTF.

The chain has TRBV2 and TRBJ1-5, with unresolved D. Germline CDR1 reads SNHLY; CDR2 reads FYNNEI. The CDR3 sequence is 14 residues long. Trimming pared 3 bases from V and 3 bases from J, leaving 9 bases between. The CDR3 coding sequence is TGTGCCAGCAGTGAGCTGGCGGTCAATCAGCCCCAGCATTTT. The encoded protein is CASSELAVNQPQHF.

The chain uses TRBV6-5 and TRBJ2-7; D is perhaps TRBD1 (6 bases). Germline CDR1 and CDR2: MNHEY and SVGAGI. Trimming removed 10 bases at V and 2 bases at J, with 21 bases between. The CDR3 is 15 residues long. CDR3 coding DNA: TGTGCCACCAAAGACGGGGCAGGGGACACCTACGAGCAGTACTTC. This gives the protein CATKDGAGDTYEQYF.

The chain has TRBV3-1 (or the pseudogene TRBV3-2) and TRBJ1-1; D is perhaps TRBD1 (5 bases). The V end was cut by 6 bases, the J end by 5 bases, with 16 bases between. CDR1 and CDR2 from the germline V gene are LGHDT and YNNKEL (reference sequence). The length of the CDR3 is 14 residues. CDR3 sequence: CASSPAGVDTEAFF. The DNA for the CDR3 is TGTGCCAGCAGTCCAGCGGGGGTGGATACTGAAGCTTTCTTT.

This chain joins TRBV27 and TRBJ2-5; D is unresolved. This CDR3 spans 13 amino acids. Germline V lookup: CDR1 MNHEY, CDR2 SMNVEV (reference sequence). The ends were cut back, 5 bases at V and 0 bases at J, with 7 bases in the middle. The CDR3 sequence: CASSPLYQETQYF. DNA for the CDR3: TGTGCCAGCAGTCCGTTGTACCAAGAGACCCAGTACTTC.

The rearrangement uses TRBV5-6 and TRBJ2-3, with 9 bases identical to TRBD1. Germline V CDR1 and CDR2: SGHDT, YYEEEE. CDR3 length equals 16 residues. J was trimmed by 2 bases and V by 2 bases; bases with no gene match: 6. CDR3 amino acids: CASSFPGTGLTDTQYF. The CDR3 DNA reads as TGTGCCAGCAGCTTCCCCGGGACAGGGCTCACAGATACGCAGTATTTT.

The chain recombines TRBV6-1 with TRBJ2-7; perhaps TRBD1 as D (6 bases). Per germline, CDR1 MNHNS and CDR2 SASEGT. The CDR3 is 14 amino acids. V was trimmed by 3 bases and J by 4 bases, leaving 13 bases between them. The CDR3: CASSDRGRGYEQYF. The CDR3 nucleotides read TGTGCCAGCAGTGACAGGGGAAGGGGTTACGAGCAGTACTTC.

CDR3 in amino acids: CASSLALTLTDTQYF. The CDR3 DNA sequence: TGTGCCAGCAGCTTGGCTCTTACTCTCACAGATACGCAGTATTTT. The chain employs TRBV5-6 and TRBJ2-3, with D hard to call. This CDR3 comprises 15 residues. CDR1 is SGHDT and CDR2 is YYEEEE in the germline V gene. V lost 0 bases to trimming and J lost 2 bases, with 10 bases between them.

The chain uses TRBV24-1 and TRBJ2-3, with no clear D. V dropped 4 bases and J dropped 5 bases, with 12 bases sitting between them. Looked up from germline, CDR1 is KGHDR and CDR2 is SFDVKD. This CDR3 region has 14 residues. The CDR3 DNA follows: TGTGCCACCAGTGAGGGCTTATCCCGAGATACGCAGTATTTT. Residues: CATSEGLSRDTQYF.

The chain carries TRBV29-1 and TRBJ2-7; 7 nucleotides match TRBD2. Trimming cost V 7 bases and J 5 bases; bases outside gene matches: 8. The CDR3 has 12 residues. Per the germline V gene, CDR1 is SQVTM and CDR2 is ANQGSEA. In DNA form, the CDR3 reads TGCAGCGCCGGGAGGTCTGGCCACGAGCAGTACTTC. Translated: CSAGRSGHEQYF.

The chain uses TRBV10-1 and TRBJ2-7, with 10 bases fitting TRBD2. The V gene end was trimmed by 4 bases and the J gene end by 1 base; junction bases not matched to a gene: 1. CDR1 is WNHNN, CDR2 SYGVQD, per germline (reference sequence). CDR3 length equals 14 residues. CDR3 sequence reads: CASSGTSGSYEQYF. The CDR3 region has the DNA TGCGCCAGCAGTGGGACTAGCGGTTCCTACGAGCAGTACTTC.

The chain carries TRBV27 and TRBJ1-1; the D is unclear. Per the germline V gene, CDR1 is MNHEY and CDR2 is SMNVEV (reference sequence). V dropped 1 base and J dropped 3 bases, with 6 bases sitting between them. This CDR3 spans 13 amino acids. The CDR3 reads CASSLYGDTEAFF. The CDR3 DNA reads as TGTGCCAGCAGTTTATATGGAGACACTGAAGCTTTCTTT.

This chain links TRBV6-2 or TRBV6-3 with TRBJ1-4; D is ambiguous. The CDR3 has 14 residues. Germline V gene lookup returns CDR1 MNHEY and CDR2 SVGEGT. Trimming removed 2 bases from V and 0 bases from J, with 4 bases in between. Here the CDR3 DNA reads TGTGCCAGCAGTTACGGAGCAACTAATGAAAAACTGTTTTTT. It translates to CASSYGATNEKLFF.

Here the CDR3 DNA reads TGTGCCAGCAGCCAAGATGCGGCGGGAGTTGATTCGGAGACCCAGTACTTC. Residues: CASSQDAAGVDSETQYF. J is TRBJ2-5 and V is TRBV3-1 (or the pseudogene TRBV3-2); 7 positions agree with TRBD2. This CDR3 is built from 17 residues. Germline V lookup: CDR1 LGHDT, CDR2 YNNKEL (reference sequence). J was trimmed by 5 bases and V by 0 bases; bases with no gene match: 12.

V is TRBV21-1 and J is TRBJ1-5; the tabulated D call, TRBD1, remains unverified against the DNA. TRBV21-1 is a pseudogene segment. The CDR3 runs 17 residues. The CDR3 region has the DNA TGTGCCAGCAGCAAAGCGCCCAGGGATCGGAACAATCAGCCCCAGCATTTT. Translated: CASSKAPRDRNNQPQHF.

V usage is TRBV27 and J usage is TRBJ2-7; D remains ambiguous. Looked up from germline, CDR1 is MNHEY and CDR2 is SMNVEV (reference sequence). Trimming left V 3 bases short and J 3 bases short, with 12 bases between. The length of the CDR3 is 14 residues. The CDR3 sequence: CASSFFGANYEQYF. The CDR3 nucleotides are TGTGCCAGCAGTTTCTTTGGAGCAAACTACGAGCAGTACTTC.

This chain links TRBV28 with TRBJ2-4; 7 bases map to TRBD2. Germline CDR1 is MDHEN and CDR2 is SYDVKM. V dropped 7 bases and J dropped 0; count of bases not matched to a gene: 6. CDR3 length: 15 residues. CDR3 region: CASIASGLAKNIQYF. As DNA, the CDR3 is TGTGCCAGCATCGCTAGCGGTTTAGCCAAAAACATTCAGTACTTC.